The rows below give T cell receptor beta chains drawn from one sample of a study of cytomegalovirus exposure and HLA in healthy donors. Sequenced by immunoSEQ multiplex PCR; TCRdb stores in-frame clones only, minus some. The sample consists of 150,000 to 200,000 clones, around 77% of them appearing once. The source material was PBMCs. The receptors shown here come from a woman in her thirties or forties in good health and CMV-seronegative. CDR3s include the opening cysteine and the closing phenylalanine or tryptophan. Fields, in order: D gene, V gene, clone size, J gene, CDR3 DNA, CDR3 protein. The D gene is left open where the match is weak. A row's size may be missing; if present it is once, few, many or a size class.

D: TRBD2; V: TRBV7-9; size: once; J: TRBJ2-7; DNA: TGTGCCAGCAGCTTGGGGCTAGCGGGAGCTCCTCATTCTGGGCAGTACTTC; CDR3: CASSLGLAGAPHSGQYF
D: -; V: TRBV30; size: -; J: TRBJ1-4; DNA: TGTGCCTGGAGCGTCTCAGATGAAAAACTGTTTTTT; CDR3: CAWSVSDEKLFF
D: TRBD2; V: TRBV7-3; size: few; J: TRBJ2-2; DNA: TGTGCCAGCAGCTTAACCGTAGCGGGAGGAGGGGGCACCGGGGAGCTGTTTTTT; CDR3: CASSLTVAGGGGTGELFF
D: -; V: TRBV6-6; size: -; J: TRBJ1-1; DNA: TGTGCCAGCAGACAGGGCACTGAAGCTTTCTTT; CDR3: CASRQGTEAFF
D: -; V: TRBV29-1; size: -; J: TRBJ1-3; DNA: TGCAGCGCGGACAGTGGAAACACCATATATTTT; CDR3: CSADSGNTIYF
D: TRBD2; V: TRBV9; size: -; J: TRBJ2-5; DNA: TGTGCCAGCAGCCGAAGCGGGGGAAAAAGCCAAGAGACCCAGTACTTC; CDR3: CASSRSGGKSQETQYF
D: TRBD2; V: TRBV2; size: -; J: TRBJ2-1; DNA: TGTGCCAGCACCCTAGCGGCCCTACGGAATGAGCAGTTCTTC; CDR3: CASTLAALRNEQFF
D: -; V: TRBV28; size: once; J: TRBJ1-2; DNA: TGTGCCAGCAATTCTAACAGGGAAGGCTACACCTTC; CDR3: CASNSNREGYTF
D: -; V: TRBV30; size: -; J: TRBJ2-1; DNA: TGTGCCTGGAGTCCCTCCAATGAGCAGTTCTTC; CDR3: CAWSPSNEQFF
D: TRBD1; V: TRBV19; size: -; J: TRBJ1-5; DNA: TGTGCCAGTACCGAGGGGACAGGGAATCAGCCCCAGCATTTT; CDR3: CASTEGTGNQPQHF
D: -; V: TRBV5-6; size: -; J: TRBJ2-1; DNA: TGTGCCAGCAGCTTGGGACAGGAGGTTTACAATGAGCAGTTCTTC; CDR3: CASSLGQEVYNEQFF
D: -; V: TRBV30; size: -; J: TRBJ2-3; DNA: TGTGCCTGGAGTGTAGCGGACACAGATACGCAGTATTTT; CDR3: CAWSVADTDTQYF
D: -; V: TRBV7-6; size: -; J: TRBJ1-3; DNA: TGTGCCAGCAGCTTAGACATTTCTGGAAACACCATATATTTT; CDR3: CASSLDISGNTIYF
D: -; V: TRBV5-1; size: -; J: TRBJ2-5; DNA: TGCGCCAGCAGGGCGCCGGCGGGTGGGGAGACCCAGTACTTC; CDR3: CASRAPAGGETQYF
D: TRBD1; V: TRBV10-3; size: -; J: TRBJ1-4; DNA: TGTGCCATCAGTGAGGGTCAGGGGGCGACTGAAAAACTGTTTTTT; CDR3: CAISEGQGATEKLFF
D: TRBD2; V: TRBV5-4; size: -; J: TRBJ2-1; DNA: TGTGCCAGCAGCTTGATAGCGGGAGTGAACAATGAGCAGTTCTTC; CDR3: CASSLIAGVNNEQFF
D: -; V: TRBV19; size: -; J: TRBJ1-1; DNA: TGTGCCAGTAGTATTTTAAGGGACACGGGTAGTAGGGGGACTGAAGCTTTCTTT; CDR3: CASSILRDTGSRGTEAFF
D: TRBD1; V: TRBV6-5; size: -; J: TRBJ1-2; DNA: TGTGCCACCCGACGACAGGGGGCTGGAGGCTACACCTTC; CDR3: CATRRQGAGGYTF
D: -; V: TRBV18; size: -; J: TRBJ1-1; DNA: TGTGCCAGCTCAGAGGCTAACACTGAAGCTTTCTTT; CDR3: CASSEANTEAFF
D: TRBD1; V: TRBV18; size: -; J: TRBJ2-1; DNA: TGTGCCAGCTCCCTCAGGACAGGGTCCTACAATGAGCAGTTCTTC; CDR3: CASSLRTGSYNEQFF
D: -; V: TRBV5-4; size: few; J: TRBJ2-7; DNA: TGTGCCAGCAGCTTGGAGGGGCGCCGCTACGAGCAGTACTTC; CDR3: CASSLEGRRYEQYF
D: -; V: TRBV28; size: few; J: TRBJ1-1; DNA: TGTGCCAGCAGTTTGGGCGGAGGGGGGGCTACTGAAGCTTTCTTT; CDR3: CASSLGGGGATEAFF
D: -; V: TRBV9; size: -; J: TRBJ1-1; DNA: TGTGCCAGCAGCGCGGACGGACACATGAACACTGAAGCTTTCTTT; CDR3: CASSADGHMNTEAFF
D: TRBD2; V: TRBV30; size: -; J: TRBJ2-1; DNA: TGTGCCTGGAGTTCTACAAGGACTAGCGGGGTCTACAATGAGCAGTTCTTC; CDR3: CAWSSTRTSGVYNEQFF
D: -; V: TRBV7-2; size: -; J: TRBJ1-2; DNA: TGTGCCAGCAGCTTAGATCAGGGGCGCTATGGCTACACCTTC; CDR3: CASSLDQGRYGYTF
D: TRBD1; V: TRBV6-1; size: -; J: TRBJ1-1; DNA: TGTGCCAGCAGGGAGGACAGGGGGCTTACTGAAGCTTTCTTT; CDR3: CASREDRGLTEAFF
D: TRBD1; V: TRBV28; size: -; J: TRBJ1-2; DNA: TGTGCCAGCAGTCTTCAAGGGACAGGGGGCGTCTATGGCTACACCTTC; CDR3: CASSLQGTGGVYGYTF
D: -; V: TRBV6-6; size: few; J: TRBJ1-1; DNA: TGTGCCAGCAGTCCAAACAGGTTCCCGTACACTGAAGCTTTCTTT; CDR3: CASSPNRFPYTEAFF
D: TRBD1; V: TRBV11-2; size: -; J: TRBJ1-4; DNA: TGTGCCAGCAGCCACTCTCTGACAGGGGATGGGGAAAAACTGTTTTTT; CDR3: CASSHSLTGDGEKLFF
D: -; V: TRBV5-6; size: -; J: TRBJ2-7; DNA: TGTGCCAGCAGCTTGGGGCTAGCGTCAAACGAGCAGTACTTC; CDR3: CASSLGLASNEQYF
D: TRBD1; V: TRBV6-5; size: -; J: TRBJ2-3; DNA: TGTGCCAGCAGTAGACAGGGAGATACGCAGTATTTT; CDR3: CASSRQGDTQYF
D: -; V: TRBV19; size: once; J: TRBJ1-1; DNA: TGTGCCAGTAGTATAGACCCTATTGGACTATCAAGCGCTGAAGCTTTCTTT; CDR3: CASSIDPIGLSSAEAFF